The sequence of this T cell receptor beta chain was determined in a study of shared clonotypes between healthy human individuals. Scientists sequenced DNA from unsorted PBMC on ten immunoSEQ deep assay plates. Measured with immunoSEQ multiplex PCR; TCRdb has only the in-frame clones, and not every one. The table has about 490,000 clones, about three quarters seen once. Every donor was a Caucasian adult from Nashville, Tennessee. This clone occurred many times. Its antigen is as yet unknown. With 9 bases clipped from V and 7 bases from J, the junction kept 9 bases outside the gene matches. The CDR3 is made up of 13 amino acids. CDR1 ENHRY and CDR2 SYGVKD come from the germline V gene. Study-level results: Tissue TCR repertoires likely differ from these blood-only repertoires.

V gene TRBV10-3 combines with J gene TRBJ1-1; TRBD1 matches at 9 bases. The origin of this receptor is a woman aged 40 to 50 in good health. Some clones in this sample may be carry-over from other donors' samples. The sequencing input was PBMCs. The chain's CDR3 is CAISGGTGLEAFF. The CDR3, as DNA: TGTGCCATATCAGGGGGGACAGGGCTTGAAGCTTTCTTT.